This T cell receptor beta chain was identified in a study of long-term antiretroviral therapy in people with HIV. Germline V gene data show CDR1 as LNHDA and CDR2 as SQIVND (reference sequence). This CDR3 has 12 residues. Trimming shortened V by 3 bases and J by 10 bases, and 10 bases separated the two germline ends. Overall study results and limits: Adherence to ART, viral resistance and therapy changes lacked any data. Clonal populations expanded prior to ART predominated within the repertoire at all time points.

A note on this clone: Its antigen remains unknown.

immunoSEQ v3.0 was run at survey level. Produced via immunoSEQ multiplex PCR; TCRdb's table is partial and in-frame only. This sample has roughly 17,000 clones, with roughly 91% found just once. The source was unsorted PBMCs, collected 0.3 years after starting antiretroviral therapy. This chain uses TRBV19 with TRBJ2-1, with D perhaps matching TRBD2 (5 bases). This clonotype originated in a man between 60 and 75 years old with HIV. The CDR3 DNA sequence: TGTGCCAGTAGTATGTCTTGGGAGGAGCAGTTCTTC. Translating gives CASSMSWEEQFF.